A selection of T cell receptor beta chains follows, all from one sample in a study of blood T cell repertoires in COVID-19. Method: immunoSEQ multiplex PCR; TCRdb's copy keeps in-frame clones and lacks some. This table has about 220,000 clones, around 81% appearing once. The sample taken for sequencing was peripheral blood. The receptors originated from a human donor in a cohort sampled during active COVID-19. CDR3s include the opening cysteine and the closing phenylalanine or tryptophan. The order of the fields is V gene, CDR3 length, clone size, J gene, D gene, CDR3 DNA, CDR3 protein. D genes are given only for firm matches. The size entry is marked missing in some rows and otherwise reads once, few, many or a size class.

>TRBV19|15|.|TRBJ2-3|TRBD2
TGTGCCAGTAGTATAGTTAGCGGGAGCACAGATACGCAGTATTTT
CASSIVSGSTDTQYF
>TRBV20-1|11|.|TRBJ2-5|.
TGCAGTGCTAGGACTGCAGAGACCCAGTACTTC
CSARTAETQYF
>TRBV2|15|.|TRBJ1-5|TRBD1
TGTGCCAGCAGTGAAGGGGGACAGGAGGGGGACCCCCAGCATTTT
CASSEGGQEGDPQHF
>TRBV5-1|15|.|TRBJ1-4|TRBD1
TGCGCCAGCAGCTCGCACGGGACAGTTCGAGAAAAACTGTTTTTT
CASSSHGTVREKLFF
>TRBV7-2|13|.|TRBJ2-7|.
TGTGCCAGCAGCTTACACACTACGGGAGAGCAGTACTTC
CASSLHTTGEQYF
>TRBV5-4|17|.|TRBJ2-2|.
TGTGCCAGCAGTTATGGGTTAGGGACTTCTAACACCGGGGAGCTGTTTTTT
CASSYGLGTSNTGELFF
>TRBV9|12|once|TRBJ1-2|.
TGTGCCAGCAGCGCGCTGACTGGCGGCTACACCTTC
CASSALTGGYTF
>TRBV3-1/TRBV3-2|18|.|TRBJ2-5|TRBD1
TGTGCCAGCAGCCAAGGTGCCGGGACAGTCCGGCTCCAAGAGACCCAGTACTTC
CASSQGAGTVRLQETQYF
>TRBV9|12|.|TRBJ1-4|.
TGTGCCAGCAGCGTTCCCGGTGAAAAACTGTTTTTT
CASSVPGEKLFF
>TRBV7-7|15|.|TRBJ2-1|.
TGTGCTAGCAGCTTGGGAGCGGGCTCCTACAATGAGCAGTTCTTC
CASSLGAGSYNEQFF
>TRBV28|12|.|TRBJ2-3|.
TGTGCCAGCAGTTCAGGGTCAGATACGCAGTATTTT
CASSSGSDTQYF
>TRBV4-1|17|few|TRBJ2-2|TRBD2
TGCGCCAGCAGCCAGAGCGGCCGGGGGGGGAGCACCGGGGAGCTGTTTTTT
CASSQSGRGGSTGELFF
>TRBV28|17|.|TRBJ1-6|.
TGTGCCAGCAGTCCACCCCGGGGGAGCTCCTATAATTCACCCCTCCACTTT
CASSPPRGSSYNSPLHF
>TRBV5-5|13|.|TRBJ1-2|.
TGTGCCAGCAGCTCAGGGGAGGGCTATGGCTACACCTTC
CASSSGEGYGYTF
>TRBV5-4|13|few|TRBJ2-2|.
TGTGCCAGCAGCTTGACTAACACCGGGGAGCTGTTTTTT
CASSLTNTGELFF
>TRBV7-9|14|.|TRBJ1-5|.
TGTGCCAGCAGCTTTTCTGAGGGCCCCGCGCCCCAGCATTTT
CASSFSEGPAPQHF
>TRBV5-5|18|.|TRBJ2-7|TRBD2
TGTGCCAGCAGCCCGAGGGGTCTAGCGGAAGAGCGCCCCTACGAGCAGTACTTC
CASSPRGLAEERPYEQYF
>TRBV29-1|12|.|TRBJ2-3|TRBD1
TGCAGCGGGAAACAGGGGCTGGATACGCAGTATTTT
CSGKQGLDTQYF
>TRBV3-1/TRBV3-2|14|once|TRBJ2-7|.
TGTGCCAGCAGCCAAGACTGGACAGCCGGGGAGCAGTACTTC
CASSQDWTAGEQYF
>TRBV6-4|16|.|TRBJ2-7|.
TGTGCCAGCATTCCCTGGGGCGGGACCGACTCCTACGAGCAGTACTTC
CASIPWGGTDSYEQYF
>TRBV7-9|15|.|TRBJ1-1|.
TGTGCCAGCAGCTTAGTAGGAGGGGTTCGAACTGAAGCTTTCTTT
CASSLVGGVRTEAFF
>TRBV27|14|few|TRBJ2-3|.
TGTGCCAGCAGTCCCTATCGCCCCACAGATACGCAGTATTTT
CASSPYRPTDTQYF
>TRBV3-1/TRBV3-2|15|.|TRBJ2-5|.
TGTGCCAGCAGCCAATCACGACTAGGGCTGGAGACCCAGTACTTC
CASSQSRLGLETQYF
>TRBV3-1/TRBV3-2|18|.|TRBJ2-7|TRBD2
TGTGCCAGCAGCCTCAAAGCAACGGCTAGCGGCCTCTCCTACGAGCAGTACTTC
CASSLKATASGLSYEQYF
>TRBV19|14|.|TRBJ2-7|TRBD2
TGTGCCAGTACCACCGGGACTAGCGGCTACGAGCAGTACTTC
CASTTGTSGYEQYF
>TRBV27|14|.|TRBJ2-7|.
TGTGCCAGCAAGAGGAGAGGGAGCTCCTACGAGCAGTACTTC
CASKRRGSSYEQYF
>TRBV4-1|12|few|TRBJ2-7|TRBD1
TGCGCCAGCAGCCATACAGGGGGCGAGCAGTACTTC
CASSHTGGEQYF
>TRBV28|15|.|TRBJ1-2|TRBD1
TGTGCCAGCAGTGCCTCTGTTGACAGGGCCTATGGCTACACCTTC
CASSASVDRAYGYTF
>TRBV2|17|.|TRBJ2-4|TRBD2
TGTGCCAGCAGTGGCAGGACTAGCGGGGGGCTCAAAAACATTCAGTACTTC
CASSGRTSGGLKNIQYF
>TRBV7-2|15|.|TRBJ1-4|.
TGTGCCAGCAGCCGTACTTCCAAGGCGGGTGAAAAACTGTTTTTT
CASSRTSKAGEKLFF
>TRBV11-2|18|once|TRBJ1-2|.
TGTGCCAGCAGCTTAGATCCTTTCCGGGGTCGAGCTAACTATGGCTACACCTTC
CASSLDPFRGRANYGYTF
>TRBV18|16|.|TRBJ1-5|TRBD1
TGTGCCAGCTCGCCAACCGGGACAGGGCGATATCAGCCCCAGCATTTT
CASSPTGTGRYQPQHF
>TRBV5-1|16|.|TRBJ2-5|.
TGCGCCAGCAGCTTGGAGGGGCGGATTCCACAAGAGACCCAGTACTTC
CASSLEGRIPQETQYF
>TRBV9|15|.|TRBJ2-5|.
.
CASNRLGTGKETQYF
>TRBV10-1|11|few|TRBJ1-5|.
TGCGCCAGGAGCACAGGGTCGCCCCAGCATTTT
CARSTGSPQHF
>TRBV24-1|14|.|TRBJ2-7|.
TGTGCCACCAGTGAGCCGGGGAACATCCGCGAGCAGTACTTC
CATSEPGNIREQYF
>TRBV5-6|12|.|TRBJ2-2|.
TGTGCCAGCAGCCTCCTCACCGGGGAGCTGTTTTTT
CASSLLTGELFF
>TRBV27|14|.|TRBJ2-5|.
TGTGCCAGCAGTGCCCGATCAACACAAGAGACCCAGTACTTC
CASSARSTQETQYF
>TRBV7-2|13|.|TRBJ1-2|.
TGTGCCAGCAGCTTAGACCCACAGGATGGCTACACCTTC
CASSLDPQDGYTF